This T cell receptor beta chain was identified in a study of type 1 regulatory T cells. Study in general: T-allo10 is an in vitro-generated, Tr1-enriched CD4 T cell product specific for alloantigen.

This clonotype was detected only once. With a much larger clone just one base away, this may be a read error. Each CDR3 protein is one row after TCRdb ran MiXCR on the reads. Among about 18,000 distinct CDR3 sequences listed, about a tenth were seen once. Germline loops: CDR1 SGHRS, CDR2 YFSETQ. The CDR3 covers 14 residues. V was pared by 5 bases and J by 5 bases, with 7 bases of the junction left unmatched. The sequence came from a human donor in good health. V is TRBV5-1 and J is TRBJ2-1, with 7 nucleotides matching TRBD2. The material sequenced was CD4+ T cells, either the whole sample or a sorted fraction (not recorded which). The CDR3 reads CASRLATKNNEQFF. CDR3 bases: TGCGCCAGCAGACTAGCGACAAAGAACAATGAGCAGTTCTTC.